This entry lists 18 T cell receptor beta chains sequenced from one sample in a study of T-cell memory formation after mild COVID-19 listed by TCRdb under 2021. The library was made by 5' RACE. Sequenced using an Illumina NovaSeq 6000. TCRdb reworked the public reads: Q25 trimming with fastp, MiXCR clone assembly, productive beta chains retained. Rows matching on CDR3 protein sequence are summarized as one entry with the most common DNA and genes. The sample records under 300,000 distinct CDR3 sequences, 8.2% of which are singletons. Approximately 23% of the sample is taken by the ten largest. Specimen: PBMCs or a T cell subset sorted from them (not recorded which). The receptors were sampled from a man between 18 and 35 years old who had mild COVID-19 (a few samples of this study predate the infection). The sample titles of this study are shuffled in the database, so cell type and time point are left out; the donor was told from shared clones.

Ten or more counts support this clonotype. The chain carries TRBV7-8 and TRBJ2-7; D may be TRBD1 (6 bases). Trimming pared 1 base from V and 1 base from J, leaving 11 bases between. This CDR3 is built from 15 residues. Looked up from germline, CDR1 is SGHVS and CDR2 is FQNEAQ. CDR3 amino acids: CASSLVQGPSYEQYV. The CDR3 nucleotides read TGTGCCAGCAGCTTAGTACAGGGTCCGTCCTACGAGCAGTACGTC.

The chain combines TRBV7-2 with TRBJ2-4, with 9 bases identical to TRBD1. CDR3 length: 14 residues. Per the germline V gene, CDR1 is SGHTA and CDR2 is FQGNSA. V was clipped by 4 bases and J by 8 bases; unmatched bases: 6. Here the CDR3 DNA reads TGTGCCAGCAGCTCTGGACAGGGGACCGACATTCAGTACTTC. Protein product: CASSSGQGTDIQYF. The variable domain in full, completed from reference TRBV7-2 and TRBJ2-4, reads GAGVSQSPSNKVTEKGKDVELRCDPISGHTALYWYRQSLGQGLEFLIYFQGNSAPDKSGLPSDRFSAERTGGSVSTLTIQRTQQEDSAVYLCASSSGQGTDIQYFGAGTRLSVL.

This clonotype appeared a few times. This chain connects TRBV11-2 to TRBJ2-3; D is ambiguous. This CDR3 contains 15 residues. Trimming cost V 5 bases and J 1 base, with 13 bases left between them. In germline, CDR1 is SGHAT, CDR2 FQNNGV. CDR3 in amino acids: CASSPARLGTDTQYF. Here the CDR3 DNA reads TGTGCCAGCAGCCCCGCCCGGCTGGGCACAGATACGCAGTATTTT.

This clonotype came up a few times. CDR3 residues: CASGGTAGGKLFF. The CDR3 DNA reads as TGTGCCAGCGGGGGGACGGCCGGAGGAAAACTGTTTTTT. The chain joins TRBV9 to TRBJ1-4; D is possibly TRBD1 (5 bases). V gave up 7 bases and J gave up 10 bases, with 17 bases separating them. The CDR3 runs 13 residues. Germline values: CDR1 SGDLS, CDR2 YYNGEE.

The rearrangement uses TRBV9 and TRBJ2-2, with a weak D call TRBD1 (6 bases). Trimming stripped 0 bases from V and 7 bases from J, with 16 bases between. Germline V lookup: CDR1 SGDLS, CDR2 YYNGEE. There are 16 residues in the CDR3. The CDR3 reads CASSVESFGGFGELFF. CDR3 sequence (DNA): TGTGCCAGCAGCGTAGAGAGTTTTGGGGGCTTCGGGGAGCTGTTTTTT.

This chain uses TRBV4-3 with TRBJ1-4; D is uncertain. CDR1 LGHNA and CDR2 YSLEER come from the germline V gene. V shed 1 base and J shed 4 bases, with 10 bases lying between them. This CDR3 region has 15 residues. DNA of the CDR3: TGCGCCAGCAGCCAAGGTTGGAGGAATAATGAAAAACTGTTTTTT. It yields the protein CASSQGWRNNEKLFF.

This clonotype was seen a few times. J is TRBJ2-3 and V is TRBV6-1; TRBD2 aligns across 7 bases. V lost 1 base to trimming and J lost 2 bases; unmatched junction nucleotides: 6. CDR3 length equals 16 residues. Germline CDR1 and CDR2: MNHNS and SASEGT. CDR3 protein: CASSEVPSGHTDTQYF. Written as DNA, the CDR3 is TGTGCCAGCAGTGAAGTGCCTAGCGGACACACAGATACGCAGTATTTT.

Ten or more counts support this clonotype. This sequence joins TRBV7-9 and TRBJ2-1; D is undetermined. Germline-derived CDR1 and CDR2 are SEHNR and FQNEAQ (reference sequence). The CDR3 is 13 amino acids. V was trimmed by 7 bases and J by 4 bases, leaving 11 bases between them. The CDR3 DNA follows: TGTGCCAGCACCCACGTGGGGTACAATGAGCAGTTCTTC. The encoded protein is CASTHVGYNEQFF.

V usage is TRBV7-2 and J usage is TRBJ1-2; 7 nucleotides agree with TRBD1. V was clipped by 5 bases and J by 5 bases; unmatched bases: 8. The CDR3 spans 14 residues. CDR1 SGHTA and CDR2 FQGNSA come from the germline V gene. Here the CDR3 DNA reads TGTGCCAGCAGCGCAGGGGGTCTGACTTATGGCTACACCTTC. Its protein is CASSAGGLTYGYTF.

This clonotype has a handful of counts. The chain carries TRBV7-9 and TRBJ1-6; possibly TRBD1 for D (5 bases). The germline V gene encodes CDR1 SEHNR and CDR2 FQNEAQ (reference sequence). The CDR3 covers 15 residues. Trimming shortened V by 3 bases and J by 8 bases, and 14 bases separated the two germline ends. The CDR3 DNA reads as TGTGCCAGCAGCTTTACCGGGGCTTCGGATTCACCCCTCCACTTT. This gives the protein CASSFTGASDSPLHF.

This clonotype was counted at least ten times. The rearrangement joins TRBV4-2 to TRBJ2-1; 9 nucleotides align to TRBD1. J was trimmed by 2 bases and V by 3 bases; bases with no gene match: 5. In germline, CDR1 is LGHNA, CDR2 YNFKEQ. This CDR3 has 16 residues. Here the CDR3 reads CASSQGDRAAYNEQFF. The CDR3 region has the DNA TGTGCCAGCAGCCAGGGGGACAGGGCAGCCTACAATGAGCAGTTCTTC.

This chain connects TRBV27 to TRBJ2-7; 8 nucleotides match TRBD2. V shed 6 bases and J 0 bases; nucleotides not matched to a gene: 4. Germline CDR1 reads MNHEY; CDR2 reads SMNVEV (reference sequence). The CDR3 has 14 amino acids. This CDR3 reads CASRGGTSSYEQYV. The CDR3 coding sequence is TGTGCCAGCAGGGGGGGGACTAGCTCCTACGAGCAGTACGTC.

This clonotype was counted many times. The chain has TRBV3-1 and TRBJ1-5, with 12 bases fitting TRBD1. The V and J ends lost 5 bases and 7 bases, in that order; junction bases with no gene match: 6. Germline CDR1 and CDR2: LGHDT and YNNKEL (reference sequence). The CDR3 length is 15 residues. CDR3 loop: CASSWGQGARQPQHF. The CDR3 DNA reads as TGTGCCAGCAGCTGGGGACAGGGGGCGAGGCAGCCCCAGCATTTT.

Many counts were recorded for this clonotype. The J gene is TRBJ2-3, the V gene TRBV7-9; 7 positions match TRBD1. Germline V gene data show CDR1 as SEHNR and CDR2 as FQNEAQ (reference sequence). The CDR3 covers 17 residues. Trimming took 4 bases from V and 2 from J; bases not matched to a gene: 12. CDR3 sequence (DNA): TGTGCCAGCAGCTCCATTCGATCCGGGACAGACACAGATACGCAGTATTTT. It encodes CASSSIRSGTDTDTQYF.

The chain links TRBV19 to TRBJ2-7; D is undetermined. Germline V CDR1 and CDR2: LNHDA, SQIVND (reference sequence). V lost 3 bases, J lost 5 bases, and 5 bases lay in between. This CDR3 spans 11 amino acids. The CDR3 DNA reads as TGTGCCAGTAGTATCTTTGACGAGCAGTACTTC. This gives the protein CASSIFDEQYF.

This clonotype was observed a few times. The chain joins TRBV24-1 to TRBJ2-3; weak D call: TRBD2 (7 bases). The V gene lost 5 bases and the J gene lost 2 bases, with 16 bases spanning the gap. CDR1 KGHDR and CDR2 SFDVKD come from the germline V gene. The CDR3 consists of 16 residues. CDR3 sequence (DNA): TGTGCCACCAGTGTATCGGGGGGCTGGGACACAGATACGCAGTATTTT. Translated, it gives CATSVSGGWDTDTQYF.

CDR3 DNA: TGCAGTGCAGGGACAGGGAGGCATGAGCAGTTCTTC. The encoded protein is CSAGTGRHEQFF. The genes are TRBV20-1 and TRBJ2-1, with TRBD1 matching over 9 bases. The J segment lost 8 bases and the V segment lost 6 bases, leaving 5 bases of the junction unmatched. Germline V CDR1 and CDR2: DFQATT, SNEGSKA (reference sequence). CDR3 length: 12 residues.

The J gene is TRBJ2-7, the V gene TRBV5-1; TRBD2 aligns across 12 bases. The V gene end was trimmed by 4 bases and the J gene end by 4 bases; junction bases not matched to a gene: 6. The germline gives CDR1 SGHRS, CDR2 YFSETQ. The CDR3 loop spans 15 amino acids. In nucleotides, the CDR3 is TGCGCCAGCAGCGGCGGGACTAGCGGGTGGTACGAGCAGTACTTC. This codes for CASSGGTSGWYEQYF.